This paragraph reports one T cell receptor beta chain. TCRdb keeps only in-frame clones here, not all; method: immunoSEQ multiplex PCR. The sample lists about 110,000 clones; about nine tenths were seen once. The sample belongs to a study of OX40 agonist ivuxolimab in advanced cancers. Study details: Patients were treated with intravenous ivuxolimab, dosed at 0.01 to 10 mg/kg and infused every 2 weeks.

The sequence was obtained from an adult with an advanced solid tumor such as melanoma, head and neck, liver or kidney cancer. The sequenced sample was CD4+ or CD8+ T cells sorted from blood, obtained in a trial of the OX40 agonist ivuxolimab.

As DNA, the CDR3 is TGTGCCAGCAGTTTAGGGGTTAATGTTGGCTACACCTTC. Translated: CASSLGVNVGYTF. The V call is TRBV28, the J call TRBJ1-2; D not certain. The V end was cut by 2 bases, the J end by 7 bases, with 11 bases between. The CDR3 totals 13 residues. Germline V gene data show CDR1 as MDHEN and CDR2 as SYDVKM.